This T cell receptor beta chain was obtained from a study of T cell responses to AZD1222 COVID-19 vaccine. Using immunoSEQ multiplex PCR, the repertoire was profiled, and TCRdb retains in-frame clones only, with some absent. Seen here are some 150,000 clones, roughly 86% observed once, and the top ten hold 5% to 5.5%. In germline, CDR1 is MRHNA, CDR2 SNTAGT. The V and J ends lost 4 bases and 4 bases respectively, with 8 bases between them. The CDR3 spans 13 residues. A word on this clone: What it binds is not known.

Broader study findings: Seropositivity was recorded at baseline in only five to seven AZD1222 recipients. Vaccine-related CD4 TCRs covered spike, predominating at 160-218 and 743-854. In all cases, repertoires were sampled only after the peak T cell response.

This TCR was sampled from an adult who received the MenACWY meningococcal vaccine as a control. Here the sequenced sample was peripheral blood, taken 28 days after the second dose of the MenACWY control vaccine. This chain links TRBV6-4 with TRBJ2-1; D not certain. CDR3 nucleotide sequence: TGTGCCAGCAGTGCCAACTATTACAATGAGCAGTTCTTC. This codes for CASSANYYNEQFF.